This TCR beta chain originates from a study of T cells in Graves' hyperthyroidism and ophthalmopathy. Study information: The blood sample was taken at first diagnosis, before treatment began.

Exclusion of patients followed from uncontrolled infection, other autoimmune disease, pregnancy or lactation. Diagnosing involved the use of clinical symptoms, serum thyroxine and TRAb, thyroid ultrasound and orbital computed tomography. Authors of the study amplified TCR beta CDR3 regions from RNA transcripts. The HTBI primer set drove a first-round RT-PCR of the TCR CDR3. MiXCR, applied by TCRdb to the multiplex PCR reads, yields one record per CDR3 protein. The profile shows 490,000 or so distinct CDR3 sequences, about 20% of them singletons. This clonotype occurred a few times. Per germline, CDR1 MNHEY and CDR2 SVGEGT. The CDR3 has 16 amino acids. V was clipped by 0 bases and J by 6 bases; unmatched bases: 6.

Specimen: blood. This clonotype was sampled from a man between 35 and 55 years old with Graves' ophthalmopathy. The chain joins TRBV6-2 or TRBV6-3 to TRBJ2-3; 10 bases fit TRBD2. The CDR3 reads CASSYSSGGGTDTQYF. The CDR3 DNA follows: TGTGCCAGCAGTTACTCGAGCGGGGGGGGGACGGATACGCAGTATTTT.